The clone carrying this T cell receptor (beta chain) was recorded a few times. Its antigen is not known. The sample comes from a study of vaccination effects on CD4 cells after COVID-19. Study in general: Post-vaccine sampling occurred a median 72 days after the second dose.

The authors isolated CD4+ T cells after roughly eleven days of culture. Every participant took two doses of the BNT162b2 or mRNA-1273 vaccine. Vaccine recipients, nucleocapsid antibody negative, had no prior SARS-CoV-2 infection. Cultures had half their medium replaced with IL-2 medium on days 3 and 7. The CDR3 runs to 14 residues. J lost 9 bases, V lost 9 bases, and 16 bases had no gene match. Study-wide results and limits: The study found marked clonal contraction of infection- and vaccine-induced clones late after vaccination.

Data came from immunoSEQ multiplex PCR; TCRdb stores just in-frame clones and leaves some out. Here the sample spans just over 55,000 clones, approximately 80% being singletons. This specimen consisted of CD4+ T cells from PBMCs cultured without peptide, obtained after COVID-19 vaccination. This TCR came from a human donor who received a COVID-19 vaccine. The genes are TRBV5-3 and TRBJ2-5, with TRBD2 matching 8 bases. TRBV5-3 is an open reading frame, and its role is uncertain. DNA for the CDR3: TGTGCCACCATCGGAGAGGGAGTCGGGGGGGCCCAGTACTTC. Its translation is CATIGEGVGGAQYF.